This T cell receptor (beta chain) was obtained from a study of T cell responses to AZD1222 COVID-19 vaccine. Study observations and caveats: Recipients of two AZD1222 doses showed rising Spike-specific TCR breadth and depth.

Details on this clone: Its antigen is currently unknown.

TCRdb's copy holds only in-frame clones and misses some; the assay was immunoSEQ multiplex PCR. Altogether about 120,000 clones are present, roughly 93% being singletons, with the ten largest covering under 1.2%. This CDR3 region has 16 residues. Trimming pared 5 bases from V and 4 bases from J, leaving 18 bases between. CDR1 and CDR2 (germline): SGHVS, FQNEAQ. The receptor comes from an adult who received the AZD1222 COVID-19 vaccine. V gene TRBV7-8 combines with J gene TRBJ1-3; D call uncertain. Sample: peripheral blood, taken 28 days after the second AZD1222 dose. The CDR3 DNA follows: TGTGCCAGCAGCCCAGTGAAGGGCTTAGGGGGAAACACCATATATTTT. Encoded protein: CASSPVKGLGGNTIYF.